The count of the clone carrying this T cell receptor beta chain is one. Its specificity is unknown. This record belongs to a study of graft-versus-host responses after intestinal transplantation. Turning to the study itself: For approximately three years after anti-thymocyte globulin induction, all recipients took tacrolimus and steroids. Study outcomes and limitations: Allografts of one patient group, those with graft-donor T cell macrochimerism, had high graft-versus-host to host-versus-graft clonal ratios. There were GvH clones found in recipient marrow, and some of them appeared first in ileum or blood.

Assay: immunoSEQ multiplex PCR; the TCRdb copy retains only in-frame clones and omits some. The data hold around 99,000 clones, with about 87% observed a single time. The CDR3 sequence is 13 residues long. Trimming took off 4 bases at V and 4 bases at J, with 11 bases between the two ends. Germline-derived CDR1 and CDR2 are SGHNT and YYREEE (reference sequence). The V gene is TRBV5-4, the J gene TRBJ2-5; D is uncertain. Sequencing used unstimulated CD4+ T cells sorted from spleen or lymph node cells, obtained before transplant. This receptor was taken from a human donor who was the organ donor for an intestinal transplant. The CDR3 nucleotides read TGTGCCAGCAGCCTGGCTGTGGGAGAGACCCAGTACTTC. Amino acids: CASSLAVGETQYF.